A selection of T cell receptor beta chains follows, all from one sample in a study of somatic mutations in cytotoxic T cells in rheumatoid arthritis. Using immunoSEQ multiplex PCR, the repertoire was profiled, and TCRdb retains in-frame clones only, with some absent. The profile shows fewer than 20,000 clones, more than 70% of them singletons. Material for sequencing was CD8+ T cells sorted from blood. These receptors all stem from an adult with rheumatoid arthritis. The CDR3 runs from the conserved cysteine through the conserved F or W. The D gene is left open where the match is weak. Rows give clone size only sometimes, using once, few, many, or a class for an expanded clone.

>TRBD1|-|TRBJ1-1|TRBV28
CASIGTGIEAFF
TGTGCCAGCATCGGGACAGGCATCGAAGCTTTCTTT
>TRBD2|-|TRBJ2-7|TRBV4-1
CASRGGGTTDEQYF
TGCGCCAGCAGGGGCGGGGGGACTACGGACGAGCAGTACTTC
>-|-|TRBJ2-3|TRBV5-1
CASSSTDTQYF
TGCGCCAGCAGCTCGACAGATACGCAGTATTTT
>-|-|TRBJ2-1|TRBV29-1
CSFTGAGIDNEQFF
TGCAGCTTCACTGGGGCGGGAATCGACAATGAGCAGTTCTTC
>TRBD2|-|TRBJ2-1|TRBV29-1
CSAEGSSGLINEQFF
TGCAGCGCCGAGGGGTCTAGCGGGCTCATAAATGAGCAGTTCTTC
>-|once|TRBJ2-7|TRBV6-5
CASSYSLGSEQYF
TGTGCCAGCAGTTACTCCTTAGGGTCCGAGCAGTACTTC
>-|few|TRBJ2-1|TRBV4-2
CASSQTTLVEQFF
TGTGCCAGCAGCCAAACTACACTGGTGGAGCAGTTCTTC
>TRBD2|-|TRBJ2-1|TRBV18
CASSPGLALDNEQFF
TGTGCCAGCTCACCGGGACTAGCCCTAGACAATGAGCAGTTCTTC
>TRBD2|-|TRBJ2-1|TRBV7-8
CASSLEASGAYNEQFF
TGTGCCAGCAGCTTAGAGGCTAGCGGAGCCTACAATGAGCAGTTCTTC
>-|few|TRBJ2-5|TRBV4-1
CASSQGIGETQYF
TGCGCCAGCAGCCAAGGGATTGGGGAGACCCAGTACTTC
>-|-|TRBJ1-2|TRBV6-5
CASSYSVEGGAEGYTF
TGTGCCAGCAGTTACTCGGTTGAGGGAGGGGCGGAGGGCTACACCTTC
>-|few|TRBJ2-1|TRBV7-9
CASSRTLDYEQFF
TGTGCCAGCAGCCGCACGTTAGACTATGAGCAGTTCTTC
>TRBD2|-|TRBJ2-7|TRBV4-1
CASKDLGAGGPYEQYF
TGCGCCAGCAAAGACCTTGGGGCGGGGGGGCCGTACGAGCAGTACTTC
>-|-|TRBJ1-6|TRBV6-5
CASRDTYNSPLHF
TGTGCCAGCAGGGACACCTATAATTCACCCCTCCACTTT
>-|-|TRBJ2-2|TRBV7-2
CASSPDPTGELFF
TGTGCCAGCAGCCCCGACCCCACCGGGGAGCTGTTTTTT
>-|-|TRBJ2-3|TRBV11-2
CASSQGGGNTQYF
TGTGCCAGCAGCCAGGGGGGCGGGAATACGCAGTATTTT
>TRBD1|-|TRBJ1-5|TRBV5-1
CASSFSTGTHQPQHF
TGCGCCAGCAGCTTTTCGACAGGGACCCATCAGCCCCAGCATTTT
>TRBD1|medium-sized|TRBJ1-2|TRBV10-3
CAISEDRDYDGYTF
TGTGCCATCAGTGAAGACAGGGATTACGATGGCTACACCTTC
>-|few|TRBJ2-7|TRBV19
CASSAGLPYEQYF
TGTGCCAGTAGTGCCGGACTGCCCTACGAGCAGTACTTC
>TRBD1|few|TRBJ1-2|TRBV19
CASSFRLSGQENYGYTF
TGTGCCAGTAGTTTCAGACTCTCGGGACAGGAGAACTATGGCTACACCTTC
>-|-|TRBJ2-5|TRBV21-1
CASSKGERDGETQYF
TGTGCCAGCAGCAAAGGGGAGCGGGACGGAGAGACCCAGTACTTC
>-|-|TRBJ1-2|TRBV5-4
CASSLVPGLGGYTF
TGTGCCAGCAGCTTGGTCCCCGGGCTGGGCGGCTACACCTTC
>-|-|TRBJ2-1|TRBV27
CASSLAQETEQFF
TGTGCCAGCAGTTTAGCCCAGGAAACTGAGCAGTTCTTC
>TRBD2|-|TRBJ2-1|TRBV7-6
CASSPGLAGGNEQFF
TGTGCCAGCAGCCCGGGACTAGCGGGAGGGAATGAGCAGTTCTTC
>TRBD2|-|TRBJ2-2|TRBV14
CASSQWGLAGAGELFF
TGTGCCAGCAGCCAGTGGGGACTAGCGGGAGCTGGGGAGCTGTTTTTT